This T cell receptor beta chain is drawn from a study of blood T cell repertoires in COVID-19. Across the study: Samples representing acute and convalescent COVID-19 were sourced from the United States, Italy and Spain. T cells, B-cell-depleted T cells, or PBMCs supplied cDNA or gDNA.

Assignment of participants to cohorts was predicated upon participant-reported clinical history. TCRdb's copy holds only in-frame clones and misses some; the assay was immunoSEQ multiplex PCR. Of about 180,000 clones listed, 60% to 80% were seen once; the top ten hold around an eighth. Looked up from germline, CDR1 is MNHNY and CDR2 is SVGAGI (reference sequence). V dropped 8 bases and J dropped 3; count of bases not matched to a gene: 12. CDR3 size: 15 residues. The sequenced material came from PBMCs or T cells enriched from blood (not recorded which). V usage is TRBV6-6 and J usage is TRBJ1-2, with TRBD1 matching over 7 bases. The TCR comes from a man aged 55-75 years who had been exposed to COVID-19. CDR3 sequence (DNA): TGTGCCAGCGGACCTGGGACAGTCCTTGACTATGGCTACACCTTC. Protein: CASGPGTVLDYGYTF.